Detailed here is one TCR beta chain. This sample is part of a study of blood T cell repertoires in COVID-19. Whole-study context: The origin of the acute and convalescent COVID-19 samples was the United States, Italy and Spain. PBMCs, B-cell-depleted T cells, or T cells were the source of the cDNA or gDNA that made up the material.

While infection was still active, Seattle patients were enrolled and then followed longitudinally. In the authors' workflow: Cell counts per sample came from amplifying reference gene primers. Method: immunoSEQ multiplex PCR; TCRdb's copy keeps in-frame clones and lacks some. That table gives V, J and clone size, and the DNA gave D and trimming. This table has roughly 250,000 clones, 70% to 90% appearing once. CDR1 MNHEY and CDR2 SMNVEV come from the germline V gene (reference sequence). The CDR3 runs 14 residues. The germline V and J ends were trimmed by 5 bases and 1 base, with 11 bases remaining between them.

This chain links TRBV27 with TRBJ1-2; D is unresolved. This TCR came from a human donor with COVID-19, enrolled during active disease. The donor label of this sample is uncertain. Sequenced material: peripheral blood. The CDR3 protein is CASSQEPLNYGYTF. The CDR3 coding sequence is TGTGCCAGCAGTCAGGAACCTCTTAACTATGGCTACACCTTC.